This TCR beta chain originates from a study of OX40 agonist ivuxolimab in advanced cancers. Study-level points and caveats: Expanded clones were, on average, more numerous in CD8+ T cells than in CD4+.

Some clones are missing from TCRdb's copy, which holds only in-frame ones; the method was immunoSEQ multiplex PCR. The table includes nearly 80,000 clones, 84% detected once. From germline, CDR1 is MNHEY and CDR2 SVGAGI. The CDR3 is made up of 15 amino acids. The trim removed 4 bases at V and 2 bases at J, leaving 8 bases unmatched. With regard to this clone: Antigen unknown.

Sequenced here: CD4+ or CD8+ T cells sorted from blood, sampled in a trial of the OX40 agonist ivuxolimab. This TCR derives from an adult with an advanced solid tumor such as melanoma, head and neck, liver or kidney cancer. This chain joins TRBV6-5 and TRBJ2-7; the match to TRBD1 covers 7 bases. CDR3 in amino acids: CASSSQQGSAYEQYF. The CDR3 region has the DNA TGTGCCAGCAGTTCCCAACAGGGGTCGGCCTACGAGCAGTACTTC.